This TCR beta chain was profiled in a study of T cells in Graves' hyperthyroidism and ophthalmopathy. On the study more broadly: Blood was drawn when the patient was first diagnosed and still untreated.

Study conclusions and caveats: Ophthalmopathy was separated from stable hyperthyroidism by a 13 V-J model.

Ophthalmopathy patients had Clinical Activity Score at least 3, NOSPECS grade at least 4, duration under 3 months. Extraction of PBMCs used roughly 9.4 ml of fresh peripheral blood. Regions amplified from RNA transcripts were the TCR beta CDR3 regions. A set of HTBI primers served as the primers for a first-round RT-PCR of the TCR CDR3. TCRdb reprocessed the multiplex PCR reads with MiXCR, giving one entry per CDR3 protein. The table includes a few hundred thousand distinct CDR3 sequences, approximately 15% detected once. On this clonotype: Its matching antigen is unknown.

Per the germline V gene, CDR1 is SEHNR and CDR2 is FQNEAQ (reference sequence). The germline V and J ends were trimmed by 2 bases and 5 bases, with 13 bases remaining between them. This CDR3 region has 15 residues. The gene calls are TRBV7-9 and TRBJ2-1; maybe TRBD2 (6 bases). This clonotype originated in a middle-aged woman with Graves' ophthalmopathy. Sequenced sample: blood. The CDR3 DNA follows: TGTGCCAGCAGCTTAATATCGGGAGTTAACAATGAGCAGTTCTTC. It specifies CASSLISGVNNEQFF.